This T cell receptor beta chain was found in a study of shared clonotypes between healthy human individuals. Study-wide background: The study enrolled a couple of women and three men aged 18 to 49.

Assay: immunoSEQ multiplex PCR; the TCRdb copy retains only in-frame clones and omits some. The sample has some 2 million clones, just under 95% seen once. General study results and limits: An effect of sequencing depth on clonotype sharing among donors was expected.

Naive-designated CD8 cells lacked CD45RO, were positively enriched for CCR7, and omitted terminally differentiated effector memory CD45RA+ cells. Study donors comprised healthy, HIV-negative adults devoid of recent acute infection or vaccination. Regarding this clone: Its antigen is unidentified.

This clonotype was obtained from a man younger than 35 in good health. The sequenced material came from naive CD8+ T cells sorted from blood.

The CDR3 DNA reads TGTGCCAGCAGACGGGGTTCTGAAGGCTACACCTTC. Translation: CASRRGSEGYTF. The chain is built from TRBV7-9 and TRBJ1-2; D ambiguous. Trimming left V 6 bases short and J 8 bases short, with 13 bases between. Germline CDR1 and CDR2: SEHNR and FQNEAQ (reference sequence). CDR3 length equals 12 residues.